Described below is a single T cell receptor beta chain sequence and its context. The antigen is undetermined. The entry originates in a study of T cells in lung cancer brain metastases. Whole-study results and caveats: Fragmented FFPE DNA may have left the infiltrating repertoire incompletely captured. The analysis could not control for preoperative corticosteroids affecting T cell infiltration in brain metastases.

Marked H&E slides guided macrodissection of tumor areas from roughly five unstained, deparaffinized approximately 10 um sections. Sequenced by immunoSEQ multiplex PCR; TCRdb stores in-frame clones only, minus some. Of around 5,600 clones in the sample, approximately 80% were seen once. The specimen sequenced was tumor tissue from a brain metastasis. This TCR came from a man aged 45-65 years with non-small cell lung cancer that had spread to the brain.

This chain's CDR3 is CAISESWARGGYTF. DNA for the CDR3: TGTGCCATCAGTGAGTCCTGGGCGAGGGGTGGCTACACCTTC. This chain connects TRBV10-3 to TRBJ1-2, with D possibly TRBD1 on 5 matching bases. The ends were cut back, 0 bases at V and 7 bases at J, with 12 bases in the middle. Germline CDR1 is ENHRY and CDR2 is SYGVKD. The CDR3 length is 14 residues.